The rows below give T cell receptor beta chains drawn from one sample of a study of CD8+ T cells in alopecia areata. Profiled with immunoSEQ multiplex PCR; TCRdb holds only in-frame clones, not every one. Found here are 100,000 to 150,000 clones, over 55% of them singletons; the top ten hold around 5.7%. The input for sequencing was CD4+ T cells sorted from blood, taken at week 4, from a patient treated with tofacitinib. The source of these receptors is a human donor with alopecia areata. CDR3s leave out the opening cysteine and the closing phenylalanine or tryptophan. The order of the fields is CDR3 protein, J gene, V gene.

cdr3_aa: SVGGGMNYGYT
j_call: TRBJ1-2
v_call: TRBV29-1

cdr3_aa: SVEVSGLEHDEQY
j_call: TRBJ2-7
v_call: TRBV29-1

cdr3_aa: ASSPSGEARGEQF
j_call: TRBJ2-1
v_call: TRBV27

cdr3_aa: ASSVSGSVADTQY
j_call: TRBJ2-3
v_call: TRBV11-3

cdr3_aa: SVGQGFPY
j_call: TRBJ2-5
v_call: TRBV29-1

cdr3_aa: SVFLETSQETQY
j_call: TRBJ2-5
v_call: TRBV29-1

cdr3_aa: ASSYRGNTGELF
j_call: TRBJ2-2
v_call: TRBV19

cdr3_aa: AWSDGLAPGDEQF
j_call: TRBJ2-1
v_call: TRBV30

cdr3_aa: ASSLQTHNNEQF
j_call: TRBJ2-1
v_call: TRBV27

cdr3_aa: ASSSGGGQETQY
j_call: TRBJ2-5
v_call: TRBV5-4

cdr3_aa: SGGEPNEKLF
j_call: TRBJ1-4
v_call: TRBV29-1

cdr3_aa: ASSLHNEQF
j_call: TRBJ2-1
v_call: TRBV5-1

cdr3_aa: ASSLRRGEQF
j_call: TRBJ2-1
v_call: TRBV5-4

cdr3_aa: ASSLKVTQY
j_call: TRBJ2-5
v_call: TRBV28

cdr3_aa: ASSTKTGSNEQY
j_call: TRBJ2-7
v_call: TRBV9

cdr3_aa: AISEDNEQF
j_call: TRBJ2-1
v_call: TRBV10-3

cdr3_aa: ASRTSGSTGELF
j_call: TRBJ2-2
v_call: TRBV2

cdr3_aa: ASRLGALRGELF
j_call: TRBJ2-2
v_call: TRBV27

cdr3_aa: ASSVGGSGGQETQY
j_call: TRBJ2-5
v_call: TRBV9

cdr3_aa: SVEETGGSRASNPANQPQH
j_call: TRBJ1-5
v_call: TRBV29-1

cdr3_aa: ASSQQGSIGETQY
j_call: TRBJ2-5
v_call: TRBV4-3

cdr3_aa: ASSVSSSITYEQY
j_call: TRBJ2-7
v_call: TRBV9

cdr3_aa: ASSQPGQGAYNEQF
j_call: TRBJ2-1
v_call: TRBV23-1

cdr3_aa: ASSLNYLDTQY
j_call: TRBJ2-3
v_call: TRBV7-2

cdr3_aa: ASSFSLGAGGNTGELF
j_call: TRBJ2-2
v_call: TRBV13

cdr3_aa: ASSYDDTGELF
j_call: TRBJ2-2
v_call: TRBV6-5

cdr3_aa: ASSDGGGTDTQY
j_call: TRBJ2-3
v_call: TRBV2

cdr3_aa: ASSLTAGVLPMQETQY
j_call: TRBJ2-5
v_call: TRBV7-2